The present T cell receptor (beta chain) was sequenced within a study of shared clonotypes between healthy human individuals. Looked up from germline, CDR1 is LGHNA and CDR2 is YSLEER. Trimming pared 3 bases from V and 3 bases from J, leaving 11 bases between. The length of the CDR3 is 14 residues. Sequencing used immunoSEQ multiplex PCR; TCRdb keeps in-frame clones, though not all of them. The sample carries around 530,000 clones, roughly four fifths recorded once. The TCR originated in a woman aged 40-49 years in good health. Some clones in this sample may be carry-over from other donors' samples. Sequencing was carried out using PBMCs. The rearrangement uses TRBV4-3 and TRBJ1-2; no clear D. The CDR3: CASSHPGEHYGYTF. The CDR3 bases are TGCGCCAGCAGCCACCCCGGCGAGCACTATGGCTACACCTTC.